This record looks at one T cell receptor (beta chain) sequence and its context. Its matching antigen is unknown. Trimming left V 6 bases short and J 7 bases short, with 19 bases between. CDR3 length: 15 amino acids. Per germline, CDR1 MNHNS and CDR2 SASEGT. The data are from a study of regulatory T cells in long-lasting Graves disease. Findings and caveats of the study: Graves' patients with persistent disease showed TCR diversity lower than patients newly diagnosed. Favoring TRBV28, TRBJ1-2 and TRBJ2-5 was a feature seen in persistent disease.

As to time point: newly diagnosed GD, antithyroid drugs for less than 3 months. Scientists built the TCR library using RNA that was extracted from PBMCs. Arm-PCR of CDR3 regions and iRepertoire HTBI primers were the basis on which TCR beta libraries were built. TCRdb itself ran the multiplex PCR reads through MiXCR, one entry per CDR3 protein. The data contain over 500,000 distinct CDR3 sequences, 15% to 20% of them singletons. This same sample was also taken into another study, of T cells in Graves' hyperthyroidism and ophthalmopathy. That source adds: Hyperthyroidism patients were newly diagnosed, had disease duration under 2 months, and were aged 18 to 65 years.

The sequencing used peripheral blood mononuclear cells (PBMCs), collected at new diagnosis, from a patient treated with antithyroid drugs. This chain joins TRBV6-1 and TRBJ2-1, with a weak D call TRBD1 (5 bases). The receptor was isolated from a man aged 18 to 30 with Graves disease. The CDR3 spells CASRRQPMGRNEQFF. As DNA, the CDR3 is TGTGCCAGCAGGCGACAACCAATGGGGCGGAATGAGCAGTTCTTC.